This T cell receptor (beta chain) was recovered during a study of cytomegalovirus exposure and HLA in healthy donors. CDR3 length: 16 amino acids. Germline CDR1 and CDR2: SGHDN and FVKESK. V was clipped by 1 base and J by 4 bases, with 14 bases between them. In the PCR, 60 Vbeta and 13 Jbeta primers were used. The assay was immunoSEQ multiplex PCR, and TCRdb's table has in-frame clones only and misses some. Of about 91,000 clones in the sample, around 60% are singletons; the top ten hold 2% to 2.5%. The TCR sequence derives from a human donor in good health. This sequence joins TRBV14 and TRBJ2-1; weak D call: TRBD1 (6 bases). Sequencing was performed on PBMCs. The CDR3 protein is CASSQADSLRYNEQFF. The CDR3 DNA sequence: TGTGCCAGCAGCCAAGCGGACAGTCTCAGGTACAATGAGCAGTTCTTC. Looking up the rest from reference TRBV14 and TRBJ2-1 gives the full variable domain: EAGVTQFPSHSVIEKGQTVTLRCDPISGHDNLYWYRRVMGKEIKFLLHFVKESKQDESGMPNNRFLAERTGGTYSTLKVQPAELEDSGVYFCASSQADSLRYNEQFFGPGTRLTVL.